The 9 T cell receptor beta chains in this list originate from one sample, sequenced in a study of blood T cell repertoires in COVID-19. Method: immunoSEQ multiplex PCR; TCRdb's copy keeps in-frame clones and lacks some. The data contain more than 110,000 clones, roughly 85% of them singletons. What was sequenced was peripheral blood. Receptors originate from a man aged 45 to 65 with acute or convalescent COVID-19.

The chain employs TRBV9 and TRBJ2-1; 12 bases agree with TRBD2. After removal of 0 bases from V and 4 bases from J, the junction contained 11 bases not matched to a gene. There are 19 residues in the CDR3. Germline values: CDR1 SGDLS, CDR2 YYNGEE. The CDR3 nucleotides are TGTGCCAGCAGCGTAGACGGGACTAGCGGGCACCCTCCTTACAATGAGCAGTTCTTC. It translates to CASSVDGTSGHPPYNEQFF.

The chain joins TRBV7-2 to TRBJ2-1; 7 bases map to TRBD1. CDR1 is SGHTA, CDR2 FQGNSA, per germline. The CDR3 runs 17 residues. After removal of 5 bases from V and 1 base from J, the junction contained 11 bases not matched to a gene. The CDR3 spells CASSPGVGRGSYNEQFF. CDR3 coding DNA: TGTGCCAGCAGCCCAGGGGTAGGCAGGGGGTCCTACAATGAGCAGTTCTTC. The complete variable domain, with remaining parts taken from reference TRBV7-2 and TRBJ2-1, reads GAGVSQSPSNKVTEKGKDVELRCDPISGHTALYWYRQSLGQGLEFLIYFQGNSAPDKSGLPSDRFSAERTGGSVSTLTIQRTQQEDSAVYLCASSPGVGRGSYNEQFFGPGTRLTVL.

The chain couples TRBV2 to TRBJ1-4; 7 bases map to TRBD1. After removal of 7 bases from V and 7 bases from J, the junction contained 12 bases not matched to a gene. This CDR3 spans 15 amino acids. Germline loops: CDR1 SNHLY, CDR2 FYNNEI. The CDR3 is CASTLERQGGEKLFF. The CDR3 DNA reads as TGTGCCAGCACCTTAGAGCGACAGGGCGGTGAAAAACTGTTTTTT.

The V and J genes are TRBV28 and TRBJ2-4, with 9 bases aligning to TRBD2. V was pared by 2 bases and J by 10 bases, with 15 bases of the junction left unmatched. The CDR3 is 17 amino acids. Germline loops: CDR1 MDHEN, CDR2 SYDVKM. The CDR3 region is CASSLRPGAGGQWIQYF. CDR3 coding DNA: TGTGCCAGCAGTTTAAGGCCGGGGGCGGGAGGGCAATGGATTCAGTACTTC.

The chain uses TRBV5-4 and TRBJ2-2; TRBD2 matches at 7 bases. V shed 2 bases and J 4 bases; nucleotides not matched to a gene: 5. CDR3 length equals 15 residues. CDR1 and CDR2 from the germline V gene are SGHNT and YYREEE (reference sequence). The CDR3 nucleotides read TGTGCCAGCAGCTTAGCCGGGAGGCCCACCGGGGAGCTGTTTTTT. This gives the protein CASSLAGRPTGELFF.

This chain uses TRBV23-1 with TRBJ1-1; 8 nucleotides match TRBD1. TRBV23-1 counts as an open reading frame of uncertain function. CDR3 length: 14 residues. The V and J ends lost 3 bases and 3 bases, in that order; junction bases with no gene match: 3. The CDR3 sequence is CASSHPRGHTEAFF. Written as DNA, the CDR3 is TGCGCCAGCAGTCACCCCAGGGGGCACACTGAAGCTTTCTTT.

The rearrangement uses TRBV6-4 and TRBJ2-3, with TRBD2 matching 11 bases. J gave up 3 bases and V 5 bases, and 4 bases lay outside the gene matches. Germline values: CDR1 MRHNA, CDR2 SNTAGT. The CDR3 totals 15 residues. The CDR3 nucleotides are TGTGCCAGCAGTCCCTCTAGCGGGGGGACAGATACGCAGTATTTT. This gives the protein CASSPSSGGTDTQYF.

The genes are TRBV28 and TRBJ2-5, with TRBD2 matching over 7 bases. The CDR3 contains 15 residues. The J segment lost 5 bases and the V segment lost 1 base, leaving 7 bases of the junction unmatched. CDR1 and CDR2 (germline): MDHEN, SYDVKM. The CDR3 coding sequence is TGTGCCAGCAGTTTATTGGGGGGGGTTGGGGAGACCCAGTACTTC. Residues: CASSLLGGVGETQYF. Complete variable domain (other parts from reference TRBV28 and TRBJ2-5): DVKVTQSSRYLVKRTGEKVFLECVQDMDHENMFWYRQDPGLGLRLIYFSYDVKMKEKGDIPEGYSVSREKKERFSLILESASTNQTSMYLCASSLLGGVGETQYFGPGTRLLVL.

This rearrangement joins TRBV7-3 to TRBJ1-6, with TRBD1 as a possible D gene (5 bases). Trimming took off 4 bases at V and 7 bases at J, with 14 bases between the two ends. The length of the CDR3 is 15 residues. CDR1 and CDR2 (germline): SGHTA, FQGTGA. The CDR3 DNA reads TGTGCCAGCAGCTCCGGGGGGGTGAGAAATTCACCCCTCCACTTT. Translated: CASSSGGVRNSPLHF.